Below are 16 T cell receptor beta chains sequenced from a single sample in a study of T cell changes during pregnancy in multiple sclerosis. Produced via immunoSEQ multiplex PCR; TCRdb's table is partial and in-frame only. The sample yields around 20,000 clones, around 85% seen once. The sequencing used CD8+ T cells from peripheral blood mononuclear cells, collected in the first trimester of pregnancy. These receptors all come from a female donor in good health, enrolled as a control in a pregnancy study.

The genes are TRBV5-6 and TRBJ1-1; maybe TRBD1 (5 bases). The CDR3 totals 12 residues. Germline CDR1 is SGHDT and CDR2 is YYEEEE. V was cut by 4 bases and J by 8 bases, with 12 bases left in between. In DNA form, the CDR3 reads TGTGCCAGCAGCCAAACGGGGGGGGAAGCTTTCTTT. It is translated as CASSQTGGEAFF. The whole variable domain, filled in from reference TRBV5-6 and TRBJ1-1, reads DAGVTQSPTHLIKTRGQQVTLRCSPKSGHDTVSWYQQALGQGPQFIFQYYEEEERQRGNFPDRFSGHQFPNYSSELNVNALLLGDSALYLCASSQTGGEAFFGQGTRLTVV.

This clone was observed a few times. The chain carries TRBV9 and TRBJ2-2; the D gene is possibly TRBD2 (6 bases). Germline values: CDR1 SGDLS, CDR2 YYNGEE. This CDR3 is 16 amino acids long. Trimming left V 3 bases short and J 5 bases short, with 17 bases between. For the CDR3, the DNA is TGTGCCAGCAGCGCGTTCCGGGACTTGATAACCGGGGAGCTGTTTTTT. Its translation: CASSAFRDLITGELFF.

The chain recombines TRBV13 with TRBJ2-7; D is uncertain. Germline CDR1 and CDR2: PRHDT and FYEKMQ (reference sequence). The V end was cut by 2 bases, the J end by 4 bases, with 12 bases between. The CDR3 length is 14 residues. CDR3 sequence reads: CASSLNGEVYEQYF. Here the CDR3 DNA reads TGTGCCAGCAGCTTAAACGGTGAGGTGTACGAGCAGTACTTC.

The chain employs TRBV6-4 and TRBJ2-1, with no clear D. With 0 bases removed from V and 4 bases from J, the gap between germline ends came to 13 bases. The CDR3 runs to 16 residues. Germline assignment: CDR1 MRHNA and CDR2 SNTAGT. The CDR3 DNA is TGTGCCAGCAGTGACTCCGGCAGCAAGGAGTACAATGAGCAGTTCTTC. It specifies CASSDSGSKEYNEQFF.

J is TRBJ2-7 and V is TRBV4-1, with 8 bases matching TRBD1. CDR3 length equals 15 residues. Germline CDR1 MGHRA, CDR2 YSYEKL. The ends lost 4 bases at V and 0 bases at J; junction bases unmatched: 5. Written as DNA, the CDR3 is TGCGCCAGCAGCCTTCTTACAGGGGGCTCCTACGAGCAGTACTTC. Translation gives CASSLLTGGSYEQYF.

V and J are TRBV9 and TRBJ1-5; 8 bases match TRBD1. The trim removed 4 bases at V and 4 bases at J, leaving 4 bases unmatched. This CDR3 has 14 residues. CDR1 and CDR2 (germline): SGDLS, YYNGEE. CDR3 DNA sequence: TGTGCCAGCAGCTCACACAGGGGGAATCAGCCCCAGCATTTT. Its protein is CASSSHRGNQPQHF.

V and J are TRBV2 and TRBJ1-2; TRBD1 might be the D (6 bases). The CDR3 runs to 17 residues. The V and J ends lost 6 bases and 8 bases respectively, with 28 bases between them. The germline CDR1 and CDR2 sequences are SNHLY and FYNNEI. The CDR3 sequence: CASSAPWGPPPFEGYTF. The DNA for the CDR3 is TGTGCCAGCAGCGCCCCGTGGGGGCCGCCGCCGTTCGAGGGCTACACCTTC. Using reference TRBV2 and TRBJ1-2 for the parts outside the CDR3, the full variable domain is EPEVTQTPSHQVTQMGQEVILRCVPISNHLYFYWYRQILGQKVEFLVSFYNNEISEKSEIFDDQFSVERPDGSNFTLKIRSTKLEDSAMYFCASSAPWGPPPFEGYTFGSGTRLTVV.

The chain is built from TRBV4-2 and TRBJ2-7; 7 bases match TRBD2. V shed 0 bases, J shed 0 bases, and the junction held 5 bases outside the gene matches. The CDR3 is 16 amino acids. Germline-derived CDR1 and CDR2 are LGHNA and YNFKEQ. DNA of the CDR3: TGTGCCAGCAGCCAAGAACCGGGGGGACCCTCCTACGAGCAGTACTTC. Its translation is CASSQEPGGPSYEQYF.

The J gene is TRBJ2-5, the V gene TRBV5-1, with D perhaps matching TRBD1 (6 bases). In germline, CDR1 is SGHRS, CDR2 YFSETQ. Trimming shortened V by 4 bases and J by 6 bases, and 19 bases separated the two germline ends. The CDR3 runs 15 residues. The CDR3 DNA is TGCGCCAGCAGCGGGAAGGGGGACCTGGGGCAGACCCAGTACTTC. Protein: CASSGKGDLGQTQYF.

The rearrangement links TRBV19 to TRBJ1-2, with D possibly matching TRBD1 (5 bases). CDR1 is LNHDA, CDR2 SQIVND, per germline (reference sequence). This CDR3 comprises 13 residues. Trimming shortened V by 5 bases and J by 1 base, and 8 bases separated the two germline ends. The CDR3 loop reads CASSPDSNYGYTF. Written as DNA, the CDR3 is TGTGCCAGTAGTCCTGACAGTAACTATGGCTACACCTTC.

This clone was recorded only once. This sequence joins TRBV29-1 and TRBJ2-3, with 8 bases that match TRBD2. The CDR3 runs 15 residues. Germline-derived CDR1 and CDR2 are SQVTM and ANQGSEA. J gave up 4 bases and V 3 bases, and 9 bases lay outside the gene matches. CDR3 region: CSVDGGGREADTQYF. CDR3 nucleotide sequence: TGCAGCGTTGATGGGGGGGGGCGGGAGGCAGATACGCAGTATTTT.

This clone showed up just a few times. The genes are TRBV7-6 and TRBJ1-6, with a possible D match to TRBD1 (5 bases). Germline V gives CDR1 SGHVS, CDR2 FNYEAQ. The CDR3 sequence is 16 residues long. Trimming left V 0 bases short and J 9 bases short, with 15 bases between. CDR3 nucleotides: TGTGCCAGCAGCTTAGCGCGGCAGGGTCCGGGTTCACCCCTCCACTTT. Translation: CASSLARQGPGSPLHF.

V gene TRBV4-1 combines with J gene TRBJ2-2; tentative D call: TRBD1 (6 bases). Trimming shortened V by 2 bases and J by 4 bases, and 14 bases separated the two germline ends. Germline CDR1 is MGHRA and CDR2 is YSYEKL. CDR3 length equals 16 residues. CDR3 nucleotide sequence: TGCGCCAGCAGCCAATATTCAGGGGTGCCCACCGGGGAGCTGTTTTTT. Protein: CASSQYSGVPTGELFF.

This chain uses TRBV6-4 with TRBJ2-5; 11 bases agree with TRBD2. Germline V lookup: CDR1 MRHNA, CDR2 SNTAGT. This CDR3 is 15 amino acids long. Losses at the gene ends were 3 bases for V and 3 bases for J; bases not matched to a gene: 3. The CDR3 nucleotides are TGTGCCAGCAGTGAACTAGCGGGGGCCGAAGAGACCCAGTACTTC. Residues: CASSELAGAEETQYF.

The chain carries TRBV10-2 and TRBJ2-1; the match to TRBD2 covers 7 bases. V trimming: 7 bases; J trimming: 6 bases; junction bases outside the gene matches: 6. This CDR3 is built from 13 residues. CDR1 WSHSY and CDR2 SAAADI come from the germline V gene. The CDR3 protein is CASTGPGGNEQFF. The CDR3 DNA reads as TGCGCCAGCACTGGCCCGGGGGGCAATGAGCAGTTCTTC.

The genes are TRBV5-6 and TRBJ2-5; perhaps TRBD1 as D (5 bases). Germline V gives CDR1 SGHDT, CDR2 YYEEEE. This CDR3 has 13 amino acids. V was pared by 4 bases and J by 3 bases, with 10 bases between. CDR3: CASSASREETQYF. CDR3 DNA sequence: TGTGCCAGCAGCGCGAGCAGGGAAGAGACCCAGTACTTC.